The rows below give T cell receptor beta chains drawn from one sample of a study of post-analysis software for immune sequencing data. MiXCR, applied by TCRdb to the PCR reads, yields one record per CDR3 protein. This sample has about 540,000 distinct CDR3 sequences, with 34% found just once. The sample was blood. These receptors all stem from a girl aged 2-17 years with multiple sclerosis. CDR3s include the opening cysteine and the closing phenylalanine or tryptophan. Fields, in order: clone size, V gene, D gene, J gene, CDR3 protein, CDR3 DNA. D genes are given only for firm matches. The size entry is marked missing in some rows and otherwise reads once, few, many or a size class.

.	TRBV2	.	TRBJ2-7	CAIEWRSNEQYF	TGTGCCATTGAGTGGAGGTCCAACGAGCAGTACTTC
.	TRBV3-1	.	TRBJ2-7	CASSQDKAPSYEQYF	TGTGCCAGCAGCCAAGATAAGGCACCTTCCTACGAGCAGTACTTC
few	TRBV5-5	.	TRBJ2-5	CASSGSYSGETQYF	TGTGCCAGCAGCGGATCGTATTCGGGGGAGACCCAGTACTTC
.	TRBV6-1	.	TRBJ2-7	CASSDQAGDYEQYF	TGTGCCAGCAGTGATCAAGCGGGCGACTACGAGCAGTACTTC
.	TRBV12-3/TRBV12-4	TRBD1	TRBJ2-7	CASKGQGEYEQYF	TGTGCCAGCAAAGGACAGGGGGAATACGAGCAGTACTTC
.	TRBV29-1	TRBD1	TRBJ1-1	CSVPDRGPYTEAFF	TGCAGCGTCCCAGACAGGGGACCCTACACTGAAGCTTTCTTT
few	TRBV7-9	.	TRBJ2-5	CASQKFQETQYF	TGTGCCAGCCAGAAGTTCCAAGAGACCCAGTACTTC
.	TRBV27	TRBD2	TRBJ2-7	CASSEGLAGIYEQYF	TGTGCCAGCAGTGAAGGACTAGCGGGGATCTACGAGCAGTACTTC
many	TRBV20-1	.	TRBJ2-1	CSARVYNEQFF	TGCAGTGCACGGGTCTACAATGAGCAGTTCTTC
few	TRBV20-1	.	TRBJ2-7	CSAGDSTSYEQYF	TGCAGTGCTGGGGACTCAACATCCTACGAGCAGTACTTC
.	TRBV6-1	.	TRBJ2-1	CASSEGRIYNEQFF	TGTGCCAGCAGTGAAGGACGGATCTACAATGAGCAGTTCTTC
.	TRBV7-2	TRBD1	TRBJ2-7	CASSLDRFYEQYF	TGTGCCAGCAGCTTGGACAGGTTCTACGAGCAGTACTTC
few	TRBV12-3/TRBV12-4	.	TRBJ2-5	CASSFLLQRGQETQYF	TGTGCCAGCAGTTTTCTCCTACAAAGGGGGCAAGAGACCCAGTACTTC
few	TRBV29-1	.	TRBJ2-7	CSAGDGIYEQYF	TGCAGCGCCGGGGACGGAATCTACGAGCAGTACTTC
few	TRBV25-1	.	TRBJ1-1	CASSEFGAGSAEAFF	TGTGCCAGCAGTGAATTTGGGGCAGGGAGTGCTGAAGCTTTCTTT
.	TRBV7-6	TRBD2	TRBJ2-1	CASSPMGGGAYEQFF	TGTGCCAGCAGCCCCATGGGCGGGGGGGCCTATGAGCAGTTCTTC
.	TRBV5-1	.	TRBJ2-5	CVSSLGRGGGQETQYF	TGCGTCAGCAGCTTGGGAAGGGGAGGAGGCCAAGAGACCCAGTACTTC
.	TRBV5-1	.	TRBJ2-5	CASSPTVGPQETQYF	TGCGCCAGCAGTCCCACTGTGGGGCCCCAAGAGACCCAGTACTTC
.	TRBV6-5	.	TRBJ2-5	CASTPRGARYQETQYF	TGTGCCAGCACCCCGAGGGGGGCTCGGTACCAAGAGACCCAGTACTTC